This T cell receptor beta chain is from a study of cytomegalovirus exposure and HLA in healthy donors. Study-wide points: Judged likely to be a sequencing artifact was a cluster of highly shared sequence variants. Accurate predictions that matched the HLA-A and HLA-B alleles of most subjects were reportedly made from TCR beta sequences.

About this clone: Antigen: not known.

PCR primers comprised 60 Vbeta and 13 Jbeta primers. Method: immunoSEQ multiplex PCR; TCRdb's copy keeps in-frame clones and lacks some. The sample table includes 65,000 to 80,000 clones. The germline V gene encodes CDR1 LNHNV and CDR2 YYDKDF (reference sequence). The V and J ends lost 0 bases and 5 bases respectively, with 13 bases between them. This CDR3 comprises 15 residues. The chain links TRBV15 to TRBJ2-5, with D possibly being TRBD2 (6 bases). The sequencing input was PBMCs. The TCR was taken from a female donor in good health and CMV-seropositive. The CDR3 loop reads CATSRDTGEGETQYF. The CDR3 nucleotides read TGTGCCACCAGCAGAGATACGGGGGAAGGGGAGACCCAGTACTTC.